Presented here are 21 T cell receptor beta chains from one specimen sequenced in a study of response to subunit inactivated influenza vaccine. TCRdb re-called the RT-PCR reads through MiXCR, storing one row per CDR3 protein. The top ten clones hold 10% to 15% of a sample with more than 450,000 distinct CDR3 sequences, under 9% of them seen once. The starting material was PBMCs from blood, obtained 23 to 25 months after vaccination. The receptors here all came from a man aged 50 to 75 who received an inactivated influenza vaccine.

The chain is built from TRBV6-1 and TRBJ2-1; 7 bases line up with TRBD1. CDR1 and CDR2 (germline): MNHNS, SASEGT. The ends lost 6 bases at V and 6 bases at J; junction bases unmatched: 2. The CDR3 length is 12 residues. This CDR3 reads CASSQGVNEQFF. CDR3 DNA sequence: TGTGCCAGCAGCCAGGGGGTCAATGAGCAGTTCTTC.

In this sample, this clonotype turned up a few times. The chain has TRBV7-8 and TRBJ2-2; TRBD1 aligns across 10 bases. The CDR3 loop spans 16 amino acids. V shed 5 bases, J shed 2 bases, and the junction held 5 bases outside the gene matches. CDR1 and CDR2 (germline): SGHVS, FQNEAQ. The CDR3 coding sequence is TGTGCCAGCAGCGGGTGGACAGGGGGTAACACCGGGGAGCTGTTTTTT. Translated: CASSGWTGGNTGELFF.

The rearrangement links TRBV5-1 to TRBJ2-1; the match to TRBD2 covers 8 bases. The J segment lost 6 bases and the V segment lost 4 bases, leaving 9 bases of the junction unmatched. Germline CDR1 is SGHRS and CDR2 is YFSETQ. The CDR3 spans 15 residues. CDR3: CASSLLAVGANEQFF. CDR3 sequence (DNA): TGCGCCAGCAGCCTACTAGCGGTCGGGGCCAATGAGCAGTTCTTC.

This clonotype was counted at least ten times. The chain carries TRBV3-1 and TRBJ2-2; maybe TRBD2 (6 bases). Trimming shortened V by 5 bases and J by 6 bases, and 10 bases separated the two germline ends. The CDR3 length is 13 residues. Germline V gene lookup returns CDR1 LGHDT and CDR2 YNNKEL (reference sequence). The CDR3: CASSYGGSGELFF. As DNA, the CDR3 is TGTGCCAGCAGCTACGGGGGTTCCGGGGAGCTGTTTTTT.

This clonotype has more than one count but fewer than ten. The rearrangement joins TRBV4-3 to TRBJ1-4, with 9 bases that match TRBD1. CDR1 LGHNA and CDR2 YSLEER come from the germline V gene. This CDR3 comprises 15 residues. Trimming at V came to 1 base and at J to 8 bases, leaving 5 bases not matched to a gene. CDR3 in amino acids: CASSQGTGGLEKLFF. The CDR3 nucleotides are TGCGCCAGCAGCCAAGGAACAGGGGGCTTGGAAAAACTGTTTTTT.

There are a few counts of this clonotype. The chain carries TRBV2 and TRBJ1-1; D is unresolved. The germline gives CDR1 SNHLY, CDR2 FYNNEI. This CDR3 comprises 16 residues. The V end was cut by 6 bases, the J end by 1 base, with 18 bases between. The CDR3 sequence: CASRSDGVLSNTEAFF. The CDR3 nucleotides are TGTGCCAGCAGATCCGACGGGGTTCTTTCGAACACTGAAGCTTTCTTT. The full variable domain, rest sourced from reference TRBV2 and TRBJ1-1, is EPEVTQTPSHQVTQMGQEVILRCVPISNHLYFYWYRQILGQKVEFLVSFYNNEISEKSEIFDDQFSVERPDGSNFTLKIRSTKLEDSAMYFCASRSDGVLSNTEAFFGQGTRLTVV.

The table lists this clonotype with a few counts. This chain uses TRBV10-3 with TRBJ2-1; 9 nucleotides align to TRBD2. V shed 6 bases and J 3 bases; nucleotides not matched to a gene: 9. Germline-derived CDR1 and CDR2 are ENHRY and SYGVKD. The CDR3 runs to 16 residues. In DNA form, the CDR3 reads TGTGCCATCAGCCCTATCTCTAGCGGGGACTACAATGAGCAGTTCTTC. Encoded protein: CAISPISSGDYNEQFF.

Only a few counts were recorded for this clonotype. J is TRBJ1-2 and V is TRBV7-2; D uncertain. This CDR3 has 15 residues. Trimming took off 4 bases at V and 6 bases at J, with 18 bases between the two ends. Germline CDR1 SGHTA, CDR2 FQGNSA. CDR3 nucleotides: TGTGCCAGCAGCTCGAGGTCAGGCGACCCGAATGGCTACACCTTC. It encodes CASSSRSGDPNGYTF.

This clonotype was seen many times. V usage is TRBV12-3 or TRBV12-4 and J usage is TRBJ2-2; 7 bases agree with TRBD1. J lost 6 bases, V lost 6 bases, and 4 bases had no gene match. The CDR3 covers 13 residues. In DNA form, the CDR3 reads TGTGCCAGCAGACAGCAGGGGGCCGGGGAGCTGTTTTTT. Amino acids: CASRQQGAGELFF.

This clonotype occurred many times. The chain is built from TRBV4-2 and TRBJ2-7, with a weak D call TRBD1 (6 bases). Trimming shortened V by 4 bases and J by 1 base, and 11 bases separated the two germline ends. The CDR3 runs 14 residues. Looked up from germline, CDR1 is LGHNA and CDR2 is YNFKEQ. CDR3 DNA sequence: TGTGCCAGCAGCCCATTACAGGGTTCCTACGAGCAGTACTTC. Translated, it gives CASSPLQGSYEQYF.

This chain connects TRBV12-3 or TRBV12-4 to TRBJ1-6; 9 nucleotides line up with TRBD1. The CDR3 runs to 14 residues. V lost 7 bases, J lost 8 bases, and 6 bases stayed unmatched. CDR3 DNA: TGTGCCAGCACCAGCACAGGGGGCTATTCACCCCTCCACTTT. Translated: CASTSTGGYSPLHF.

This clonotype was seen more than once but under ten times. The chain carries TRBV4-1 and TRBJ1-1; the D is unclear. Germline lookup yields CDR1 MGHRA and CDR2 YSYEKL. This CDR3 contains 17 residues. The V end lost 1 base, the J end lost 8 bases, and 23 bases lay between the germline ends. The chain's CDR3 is CASSQGSWAGPASEAFF. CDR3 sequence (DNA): TGCGCCAGCAGCCAAGGAAGTTGGGCAGGCCCCGCGTCAGAAGCTTTCTTT.

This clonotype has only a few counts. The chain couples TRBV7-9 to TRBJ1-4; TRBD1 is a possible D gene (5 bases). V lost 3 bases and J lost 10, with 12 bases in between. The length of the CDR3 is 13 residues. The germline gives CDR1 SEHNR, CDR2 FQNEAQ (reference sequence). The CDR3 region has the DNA TGTGCCAGCAGCTTTACGAGGGGAGGAAAACTGTTTTTT. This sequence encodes CASSFTRGGKLFF.

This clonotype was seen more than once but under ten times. The CDR3 bases are TGTGCCAGCAGCCTCCAAACAGGGGGCTCTGGAAACACCATATATTTT. This encodes CASSLQTGGSGNTIYF. The chain combines TRBV12-3 or TRBV12-4 with TRBJ1-3; 8 nucleotides align to TRBD1. CDR3 length: 16 amino acids. Trimming at V came to 6 bases and at J to 0 bases, leaving 7 bases not matched to a gene.

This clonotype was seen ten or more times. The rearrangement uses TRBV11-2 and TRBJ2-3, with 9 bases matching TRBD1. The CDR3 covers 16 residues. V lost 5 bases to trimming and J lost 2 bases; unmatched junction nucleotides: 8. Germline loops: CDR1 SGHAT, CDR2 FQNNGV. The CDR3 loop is CASSQTTGGLTDTQYF. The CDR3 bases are TGTGCCAGCAGCCAGACGACAGGGGGTCTCACAGATACGCAGTATTTT.

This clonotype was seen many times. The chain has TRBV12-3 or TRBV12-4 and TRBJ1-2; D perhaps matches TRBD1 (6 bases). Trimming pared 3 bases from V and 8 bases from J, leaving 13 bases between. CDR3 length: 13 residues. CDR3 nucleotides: TGTGCCAGCAGTTTGGGGGGGCAGGTCGGCTACACCTTC. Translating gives CASSLGGQVGYTF.

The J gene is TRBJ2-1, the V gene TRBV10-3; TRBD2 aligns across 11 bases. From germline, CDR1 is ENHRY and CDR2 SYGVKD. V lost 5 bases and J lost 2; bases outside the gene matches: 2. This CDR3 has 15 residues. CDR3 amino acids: CAISLSGGAYNEQFF. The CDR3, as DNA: TGTGCCATCAGTCTTAGCGGGGGGGCCTACAATGAGCAGTTCTTC.

DNA of the CDR3: TGCAGTGCGGGTAGCGGGCGAGAGACCCAGTACTTC. Translation gives CSAGSGRETQYF. The V and J genes are TRBV20-1 and TRBJ2-5; 7 positions agree with TRBD2. The CDR3 runs to 12 residues. Germline assignment: CDR1 DFQATT and CDR2 SNEGSKA (reference sequence). Germline trimming cut 6 bases from V and 4 bases from J; bases unmatched to any gene: 5.

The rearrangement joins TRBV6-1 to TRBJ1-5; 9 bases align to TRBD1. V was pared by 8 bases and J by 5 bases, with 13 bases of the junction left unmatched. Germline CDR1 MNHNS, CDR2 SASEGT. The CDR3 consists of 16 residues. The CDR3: CASAASDRGRHQPQHF. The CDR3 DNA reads TGTGCCAGCGCCGCTTCGGACAGGGGACGACATCAGCCCCAGCATTTT.

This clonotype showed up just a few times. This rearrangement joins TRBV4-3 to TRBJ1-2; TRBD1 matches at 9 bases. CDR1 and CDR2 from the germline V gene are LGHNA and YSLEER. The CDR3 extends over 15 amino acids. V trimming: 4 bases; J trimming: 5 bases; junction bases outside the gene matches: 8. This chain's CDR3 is CASSPQDRGGYGYTF. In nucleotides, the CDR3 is TGCGCCAGCAGCCCCCAGGACAGGGGCGGATATGGCTACACCTTC.

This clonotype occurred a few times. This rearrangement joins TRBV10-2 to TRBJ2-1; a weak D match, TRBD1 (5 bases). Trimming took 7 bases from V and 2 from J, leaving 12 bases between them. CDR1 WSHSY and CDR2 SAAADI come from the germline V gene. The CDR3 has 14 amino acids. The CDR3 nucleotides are TGCGCCAGCAAGGGGCAGGGAACCTACAATGAGCAGTTCTTC. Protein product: CASKGQGTYNEQFF.